The source of this T cell receptor (beta chain) is a study of OX40 agonist ivuxolimab in advanced cancers. Points from the study as a whole: What antigens the expanded peripheral T cells recognized was never established. There was clonal expansion of CD4+ and CD8+ blood T cells by week 6 at 0.1 to 3.0 mg/kg. Certain nonresponders likewise exhibited a low normalized T-cell clonal expansion.

Using immunoSEQ multiplex PCR, the repertoire was profiled, and TCRdb retains in-frame clones only, with some absent. Altogether over 15,000 clones are present, about 81% being singletons, with the ten largest covering roughly 43%. Of note for this clone: Its target is unknown.

This CDR3 has 16 amino acids. Deletions cut 0 bases from V and 5 bases from J, with 18 bases between. The germline CDR1 and CDR2 sequences are SGHNT and YYREEE (reference sequence). The specimen was CD4+ or CD8+ T cells sorted from blood, collected in a trial of the OX40 agonist ivuxolimab. The TCR originated in an adult with an advanced solid tumor such as melanoma, head and neck, liver or kidney cancer. The gene calls are TRBV5-4 and TRBJ2-7; maybe TRBD1 (6 bases). CDR3 residues: CASSLVGLGARDEQYF. CDR3 sequence (DNA): TGTGCCAGCAGCTTGGTCGGTTTGGGGGCACGCGACGAGCAGTACTTC.